The clone carrying this T cell receptor (beta chain) was counted only a few times. The antigen is unknown. The CDR3 runs to 15 residues. The germline V gene has CDR1 LNHNV and CDR2 YYDKDF (reference sequence). V was cut by 1 base and J by 4 bases, with 8 bases left in between. These data come from a study of OX40 agonist ivuxolimab in advanced cancers. The overall study: Cancers in dose escalation were hepatocellular, melanoma, renal cell and head and neck. A history of anti-PD-1, anti-PD-L1 or anti-CTLA-4 therapy was acceptable, and over 30% had some.

Study outcomes and limitations: Antigen targets of the expanded peripheral T cells went undetermined. CD8+ T cells were the subset that, on average, had more expanded clones than CD4+.

Clones were sequenced by immunoSEQ multiplex PCR, and TCRdb holds only the in-frame ones, with some missing. The sample has 81,000 or so clones, more than 75% seen once; the top ten hold 0.45% to 0.6%. The source is an adult with an advanced solid tumor such as melanoma, head and neck, liver or kidney cancer. The chain uses TRBV15 and TRBJ2-6; D unresolved. The source was CD4+ or CD8+ T cells sorted from blood, collected in a trial of the OX40 agonist ivuxolimab. CDR3 residues: CATSRVGPGANVLTF. CDR3 coding DNA: TGTGCCACCAGCAGAGTTGGCCCCGGGGCCAACGTCCTGACTTTC.